A single sample gave rise to the 26 T cell receptor beta chains below, sequenced in a study of blood T cell repertoires in COVID-19. This table comes from immunoSEQ multiplex PCR, and its TCRdb copy is limited to in-frame clones, with some not included. The sample includes about 51,000 clones, around 85% of them seen just once. The sample taken for sequencing was peripheral blood. The receptors derive from a man aged 50-59 years with acute or convalescent COVID-19.

This rearrangement joins TRBV18 to TRBJ1-1, with a weak D call TRBD1 (5 bases). V shed 8 bases and J shed 8 bases, with 24 bases lying between them. Per the germline V gene, CDR1 is KGHSH and CDR2 is LQKENI. The CDR3 length is 15 residues. CDR3 sequence (DNA): TGTGCCAGCACCAGACCAGGGCAATCGGTGATGGAAGCTTTCTTT. Protein: CASTRPGQSVMEAFF.

The chain couples TRBV2 to TRBJ1-2, with 11 bases fitting TRBD1. V lost 4 bases to trimming and J lost 7 bases; unmatched junction nucleotides: 8. In germline, CDR1 is SNHLY, CDR2 FYNNEI. The CDR3 has 15 amino acids. The CDR3 region has the DNA TGTGCCAGCAGTGGATTCGGACAGGGGGCGTTTGGCTACACCTTC. Amino acids: CASSGFGQGAFGYTF.

This chain links TRBV30 with TRBJ1-6, with 9 bases that match TRBD1. Germline V gene lookup returns CDR1 GTSNPN and CDR2 SVGIG (reference sequence). CDR3 length: 15 residues. The junction had 2 bases not matched to a gene; V was cut back by 0 bases and J by 5 bases. The CDR3 nucleotides read TGTGCCTGGAGTGTCCGGGACAGGGATAATTCACCCCTCCACTTT. Its translation: CAWSVRDRDNSPLHF.

The chain uses TRBV6-6 and TRBJ1-3; 7 nucleotides agree with TRBD1. The CDR3 contains 15 residues. Germline V gene lookup returns CDR1 MNHNY and CDR2 SVGAGI (reference sequence). The V and J ends lost 2 bases and 8 bases, in that order; junction bases with no gene match: 9. The CDR3 sequence is CASSYSNRGAYTIYF. The CDR3 nucleotides are TGTGCCAGCAGTTACAGCAACAGGGGAGCTTACACCATATATTTT.

CDR3 nucleotide sequence: TGTGCCAGCAGTTACGGACAGGGGGCGTATTCACCCCTCCACTTT. Amino acid sequence: CASSYGQGAYSPLHF. The V call is TRBV6-5, the J call TRBJ1-6; 11 positions agree with TRBD1. Germline V gene sequence: CDR1 MNHEY, CDR2 SVGAGI. This CDR3 comprises 15 residues. The trim removed 2 bases at V and 8 bases at J, leaving 2 bases unmatched.

The V and J genes are TRBV7-8 and TRBJ2-1; 9 bases map to TRBD2. The CDR3 is made up of 15 amino acids. Trimming took 1 base from V and 11 from J; bases not matched to a gene: 9. Germline V CDR1 and CDR2: SGHVS, FQNEAQ. The CDR3 DNA reads TGTGCCAGCAGCTTAGACGAAGCGGGAGGAATTAAGCAGTTCTTC. This translates into CASSLDEAGGIKQFF.

This rearrangement joins TRBV20-1 to TRBJ1-4; weak D call: TRBD1 (5 bases). V was trimmed by 3 bases and J by 0 bases, leaving 14 bases between them. Germline CDR1 and CDR2: DFQATT and SNEGSKA (reference sequence). The CDR3 runs to 16 residues. The CDR3, as DNA: TGCAGTGCTAGTGCTACGACGGGGGCAACTAATGAAAAACTGTTTTTT. Translating gives CSASATTGATNEKLFF.

This clone was observed a handful of times. This chain's CDR3 is CASSEGEARRYGYTF. DNA for the CDR3: TGTGCCAGTAGCGAAGGGGAAGCAAGGCGGTATGGCTACACCTTC. This chain links TRBV19 with TRBJ1-2; tentatively, D is TRBD1 (5 bases). Germline lookup yields CDR1 LNHDA and CDR2 SQIVND (reference sequence). CDR3 length equals 15 residues. The V end was cut by 6 bases, the J end by 5 bases, with 19 bases between.

This clone appeared a few times. This rearrangement joins TRBV7-9 to TRBJ2-7, with TRBD1 matching 9 bases. The CDR3 consists of 15 residues. The junction had 7 bases not matched to a gene; V was cut back by 7 bases and J by 0 bases. The germline gives CDR1 SEHNR, CDR2 FQNEAQ (reference sequence). Here the CDR3 DNA reads TGTGCCAGCACCGCGGGACAGGGACACTCCTACGAGCAGTACTTC. Translated: CASTAGQGHSYEQYF.

The J gene is TRBJ2-1, the V gene TRBV7-3, with 9 nucleotides matching TRBD2. The ends lost 5 bases at V and 3 bases at J; junction bases unmatched: 8. Germline CDR1 is SGHTA and CDR2 is FQGTGA. The CDR3 loop spans 16 amino acids. The CDR3 sequence is CASSRDSSGGYNEQFF. In DNA form, the CDR3 reads TGTGCCAGCAGCCGCGACAGTAGCGGGGGCTACAATGAGCAGTTCTTC.

The chain couples TRBV5-5 to TRBJ2-5; the D gene is possibly TRBD1 (5 bases). The CDR3 runs 14 residues. Germline V CDR1 and CDR2: SGHKS, YYEKEE (reference sequence). The V and J ends lost 3 bases and 4 bases respectively, with 13 bases between them. DNA for the CDR3: TGTGCCAGCAGCTCTCACGCAGGGCGAGAGACCCAGTACTTC. It is translated as CASSSHAGRETQYF. The full variable domain, with the rest looked up from reference TRBV5-5 and TRBJ2-5, is DAGVTQSPTHLIKTRGQQVTLRCSPISGHKSVSWYQQVLGQGPQFIFQYYEKEERGRGNFPDRFSARQFPNYSSELNVNALLLGDSALYLCASSSHAGRETQYFGPGTRLLVL.

This chain joins TRBV19 and TRBJ1-1; possibly TRBD1 for D (6 bases). The CDR3 totals 16 residues. The germline V gene has CDR1 LNHDA and CDR2 SQIVND (reference sequence). Trimming removed 6 bases from V and 5 bases from J, with 22 bases in between. The CDR3 reads CASRTQGSLSETEAFF. In DNA, the CDR3 is TGTGCCAGTAGGACCCAGGGGAGTTTATCGGAGACTGAAGCTTTCTTT.

The V and J genes are TRBV14 and TRBJ1-1, with a weak D call TRBD1 (5 bases). The CDR3 is 14 amino acids. Germline V lookup: CDR1 SGHDN, CDR2 FVKESK. Trimming removed 4 bases from V and 11 bases from J, with 20 bases in between. The CDR3 sequence is CASSRNGAASRAFF. The CDR3 DNA follows: TGTGCCAGCAGCCGCAATGGGGCCGCGAGTAGGGCTTTCTTT.

In the case of this clone: Compared with germline, one end of the junction differs, possibly owing to a read error. V usage is TRBV7-7 and J usage is TRBJ2-1; TRBD2 agrees at 8 bases. CDR3 length: 15 amino acids. Germline lookup yields CDR1 SSHAT and CDR2 FNYEAQ (reference sequence). CDR3: CASSLTREAHNEQFF. The CDR3 bases are TGTGCTAGCAGCTTAACGCGGGAGGCCCACAATGAGCAGTTCTTC.

The chain combines TRBV19 with TRBJ2-5; TRBD2 aligns across 11 bases. The CDR3 has 16 amino acids. CDR1 is LNHDA and CDR2 is SQIVND in the germline V gene (reference sequence). V trimming: 3 bases; J trimming: 5 bases; junction bases outside the gene matches: 8. DNA of the CDR3: TGTGCCAGTAGTATGGGTCTAGCGGGGGGTGATGAGACCCAGTACTTC. Translation: CASSMGLAGGDETQYF.

This clone was seen a single time. CDR3 protein: CAISLDGGLHEQYF. Here the CDR3 DNA reads TGTGCCATCAGCCTGGACGGAGGGTTACACGAGCAGTACTTC. The chain joins TRBV10-3 to TRBJ2-7; weak D call: TRBD2 (6 bases). V lost 6 bases and J lost 5, with 17 bases in between. The CDR3 has 14 amino acids. The germline V gene encodes CDR1 ENHRY and CDR2 SYGVKD.

Within the sample, this clone is medium-sized. The chain joins TRBV19 to TRBJ2-1; tentatively, D is TRBD2 (5 bases). In germline, CDR1 is LNHDA, CDR2 SQIVND (reference sequence). The germline V and J ends were trimmed by 3 bases and 2 bases, with 11 bases remaining between them. The CDR3 has 15 amino acids. For the CDR3, the DNA is TGTGCCAGTAGTATGCCCCCCGGGACCTACAATGAGCAGTTCTTC. This encodes CASSMPPGTYNEQFF.

In its sample, this clone was seen a few times. The chain uses TRBV5-6 and TRBJ1-4; TRBD1 matches 7 bases. The CDR3 loop spans 15 amino acids. The V gene's germline CDR1 is SGHDT and CDR2 YYEEEE. After removal of 4 bases from V and 8 bases from J, the junction contained 11 bases not matched to a gene. The CDR3 coding sequence is TGTGCCAGCAGCACTGGGACAGCTGCTCGGGAAAAACTGTTTTTT. This gives the protein CASSTGTAAREKLFF.

The chain has TRBV5-1 and TRBJ2-1; a possible D gene is TRBD2 (6 bases). V was pared by 0 bases and J by 2 bases, with 12 bases between. Looked up from germline, CDR1 is SGHRS and CDR2 is YFSETQ. The CDR3 runs to 16 residues. CDR3 in DNA: TGCGCCAGCAGCTTGGGATCGGCGGGAACCTACAATGAGCAGTTCTTC. Translation: CASSLGSAGTYNEQFF.

This clone was recorded only once. The V and J genes are TRBV10-2 and TRBJ1-5; perhaps TRBD1 as D (6 bases). This CDR3 has 14 residues. Germline values: CDR1 WSHSY, CDR2 SAAADI. V lost 0 bases, J lost 7 bases, and 10 bases lay in between. CDR3 in DNA: TGCGCCAGCAGTGAGTCGGGGGCAGGGCAGCCCCAGCATTTT. Translating gives CASSESGAGQPQHF.

This clone has a handful of counts. The chain recombines TRBV2 with TRBJ2-7; TRBD2 matches 13 bases. The germline V gene encodes CDR1 SNHLY and CDR2 FYNNEI. This CDR3 has 16 residues. With 0 bases clipped from V and 4 bases from J, the junction kept 3 bases outside the gene matches. As DNA, the CDR3 is TGTGCCAGCAGTGAAGCTCCGGGACTAGCGGGGTACGAGCAGTACTTC. Encoded protein: CASSEAPGLAGYEQYF.

CDR3 nucleotides: TGTGCCAGCAGCTACGGGTTGAGGTACGAGCAGTACTTC. It is translated as CASSYGLRYEQYF. The chain links TRBV7-9 to TRBJ2-7; no definite D call. The germline V and J ends were trimmed by 4 bases and 4 bases, with 11 bases remaining between them. The CDR3 runs 13 residues. Germline CDR1 SEHNR, CDR2 FQNEAQ (reference sequence).

The chain links TRBV5-4 to TRBJ2-5, with D possibly matching TRBD1 (6 bases). Germline V gives CDR1 SGHNT, CDR2 YYREEE (reference sequence). The CDR3 is 15 amino acids. The germline V and J ends were trimmed by 0 bases and 1 base, with 10 bases remaining between them. DNA for the CDR3: TGTGCCAGCAGCTTGGCAGGGGACCCCCAAGAGACCCAGTACTTC. Translated, it gives CASSLAGDPQETQYF.

The chain couples TRBV11-2 to TRBJ1-6, with 12 bases fitting TRBD1. The CDR3 has 16 residues. Looked up from germline, CDR1 is SGHAT and CDR2 is FQNNGV. V was pared by 0 bases and J by 10 bases, with 4 bases of the junction left unmatched. DNA of the CDR3: TGTGCCAGCAGCTTAGAGGGGGACAGGGGGCAGTCACCCCTCCACTTT. As protein: CASSLEGDRGQSPLHF.

The chain couples TRBV5-1 to TRBJ2-1; 8 bases are a match to TRBD2. The germline V gene encodes CDR1 SGHRS and CDR2 YFSETQ. CDR3 length: 15 residues. After removal of 3 bases from V and 3 bases from J, the junction contained 5 bases not matched to a gene. The CDR3 DNA is TGCGCCAGCAGCTCGGTAGCGGGAATCTACAATGAGCAGTTCTTC. Amino acid sequence: CASSSVAGIYNEQFF.

This clone appeared once. The chain joins TRBV7-3 to TRBJ2-1; 8 bases match TRBD2. The CDR3 is made up of 18 amino acids. Germline V gene lookup returns CDR1 SGHTA and CDR2 FQGTGA. The V and J ends lost 5 bases and 5 bases, in that order; junction bases with no gene match: 17. The CDR3 coding sequence is TGTGCCAGCAGCCCGCGCAGGGGTGCGGGAGGATTGGACAATGAGCAGTTCTTC. Its translation: CASSPRRGAGGLDNEQFF.